This TCR beta chain was profiled in a study of T cell responses to AZD1222 COVID-19 vaccine. Study-wide results and caveats: Two doses of AZD1222 preceded a rise in Spike-specific TCR breadth and depth. Mostly white British, mostly female donors; authors suggested clonal diversity may be underestimated.

Trimming at V came to 0 bases and at J to 5 bases, leaving 10 bases not matched to a gene. CDR1 and CDR2 from the germline V gene are PRHDT and FYEKMQ (reference sequence). CDR3 length: 19 residues. Here immunoSEQ multiplex PCR was the method, and the copy in TCRdb shows in-frame clones only, minus some. The data hold 110,000 or so clones, with roughly 86% observed a single time. A note on this clone: What it binds is unknown.

Specimen: peripheral blood, collected 28 days after the second AZD1222 dose. The clonotype comes from an adult who received the AZD1222 COVID-19 vaccine. The chain combines TRBV13 with TRBJ2-7; 16 nucleotides match TRBD2. The CDR3 region has the DNA TGTGCCAGCAGCTTAGGCCTAACTGGGACTAGCGGGGGGGCCCACGAGCAGTACTTC. Its protein product is CASSLGLTGTSGGAHEQYF.